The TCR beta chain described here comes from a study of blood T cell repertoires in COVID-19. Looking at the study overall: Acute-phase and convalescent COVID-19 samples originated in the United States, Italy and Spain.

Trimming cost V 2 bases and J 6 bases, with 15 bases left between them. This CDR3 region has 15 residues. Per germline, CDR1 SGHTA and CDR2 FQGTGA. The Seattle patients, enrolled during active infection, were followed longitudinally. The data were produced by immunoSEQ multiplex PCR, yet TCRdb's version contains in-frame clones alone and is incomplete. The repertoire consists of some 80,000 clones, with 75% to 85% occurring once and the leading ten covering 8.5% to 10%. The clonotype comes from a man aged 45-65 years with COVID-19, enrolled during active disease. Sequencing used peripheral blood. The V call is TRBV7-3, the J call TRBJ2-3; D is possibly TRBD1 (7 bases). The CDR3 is CASSLGGRGRDTQYF. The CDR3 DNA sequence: TGTGCCAGCAGCTTAGGGGGCAGGGGGAGGGATACGCAGTATTTT. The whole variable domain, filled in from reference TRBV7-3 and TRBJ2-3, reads GAGVSQTPSNKVTEKGKYVELRCDPISGHTALYWYRQSLGQGPEFLIYFQGTGAADDSGLPNDRFFAVRPEGSVSTLKIQRTERGDSAVYLCASSLGGRGRDTQYFGPGTRLTVL.